This is a list of T cell receptor beta chains from one sample in a study of shared clonotypes between healthy human individuals. Data came from immunoSEQ multiplex PCR; TCRdb stores just in-frame clones and leaves some out. The table shows roughly 300,000 clones, with around 67% occurring only once. Sequencing used memory CD4+ T cells sorted from blood. These receptors originate from a man aged 30 to 45 in good health. The CDR3 runs from the conserved cysteine through the conserved F or W. The D gene is left open where the match is weak. Some rows mark clone size as missing; the rest say once, few, many or name a class of expanded clone.

J,D,V,size,CDR3,DNA
TRBJ2-1,TRBD1,TRBV7-2,-,CASSSSGTGLGRNEQFF,TGTGCCAGCAGCTCCTCCGGGACAGGGCTGGGGAGGAATGAGCAGTTCTTC
TRBJ2-7,-,TRBV2,once,CASKGTPHEQYF,TGTGCCAGCAAAGGGACTCCCCACGAGCAGTACTTC
TRBJ1-1,-,TRBV11-2,-,CASSPPNKNTEAFF,TGTGCCAGCAGCCCCCCAAACAAGAACACTGAAGCTTTCTTT
TRBJ2-7,-,TRBV20-1,-,CSATKIYEQYF,TGCAGTGCCACCAAGATCTACGAGCAGTACTTC
TRBJ2-3,-,TRBV5-4,-,CASSFGQGRVADTQYF,TGTGCCAGCAGCTTCGGCCAGGGCAGGGTAGCAGATACGCAGTATTTT
TRBJ1-2,-,TRBV10-2,-,CASSESSREDGYTF,TGCGCCAGCAGTGAGTCGAGCAGGGAAGATGGCTACACCTTC
TRBJ2-7,-,TRBV4-1,few,CASSQGPGGGRPHEQYF,TGCGCCAGCAGCCAAGGTCCCGGGGGCGGGAGACCCCACGAGCAGTACTTC
TRBJ2-7,-,TRBV30,-,CAWKAGLTYEQYF,TGTGCCTGGAAAGCGGGCCTAACCTACGAGCAGTACTTC
TRBJ1-1,-,TRBV6-5,-,CASTQGTEAFF,TGTGCCAGCACCCAAGGCACTGAAGCTTTCTTT
TRBJ1-1,-,TRBV6-1,-,CASRGMRVMNTEAFF,TGTGCCAGCAGGGGAATGAGAGTCATGAACACTGAAGCTTTCTTT
TRBJ2-7,TRBD2,TRBV6-6,few,CASSYPAGLAYEQYF,TGTGCCAGCAGTTACCCCGCGGGACTAGCATACGAGCAGTACTTC
TRBJ2-7,TRBD1,TRBV5-6,few,CASSRQGYPAYEQYF,TGTGCCAGCAGCAGACAGGGGTACCCCGCCTACGAGCAGTACTTC
TRBJ2-1,TRBD2,TRBV4-3,-,CASSQRTSGYNEQFF,TGCGCCAGCAGCCAGAGGACTAGCGGCTACAATGAGCAGTTCTTC
TRBJ2-5,TRBD2,TRBV2,once,CASSRRGTSGLEETQYF,TGTGCCAGCAGTCGGAGGGGGACTAGCGGCCTGGAAGAGACCCAGTACTTC
TRBJ2-7,-,TRBV9,-,CASSSSSYEQYF,TGTGCCAGCAGCTCCTCTTCCTACGAGCAGTACTTC
TRBJ2-2,TRBD1,TRBV29-1,-,CSGTGAQGGELFF,TGCAGCGGTACAGGGGCTCAAGGCGGGGAGCTGTTTTTT
TRBJ2-7,-,TRBV6-6,-,CASSPTLFSYEQYF,TGTGCCAGCAGCCCCACCCTATTCTCCTACGAGCAGTACTTC
TRBJ1-2,-,TRBV9,-,CASSVEARRFGYTF,TGTGCCAGCAGCGTAGAGGCCCGACGGTTTGGCTACACCTTC
TRBJ2-7,TRBD2,TRBV5-1,-,CASSGRGSYEQYF,TGCGCCAGCAGTGGGAGGGGCTCCTACGAGCAGTACTTC
TRBJ2-7,TRBD2,TRBV5-1,-,CASAVAGGPHEQYF,TGCGCCAGCGCCGTAGCGGGAGGGCCTCACGAGCAGTACTTC
TRBJ2-5,-,TRBV30,-,CAWSAGSGGSGETQYF,TGTGCCTGGAGTGCCGGGTCAGGGGGGAGTGGAGAGACCCAGTACTTC
TRBJ1-2,-,TRBV19,-,CASIGLHRGSGTF,TGTGCCAGTATCGGGCTCCACCGGGGGAGTGGAACCTTC
TRBJ1-3,-,TRBV2,-,CASKDSGNTIYF,TGTGCCAGCAAGGATAGCGGAAACACCATATATTTT
TRBJ2-1,TRBD2,TRBV5-4,-,CASSPPLAGNEQFF,TGTGCCAGCAGCCCTCCCCTAGCGGGCAATGAGCAGTTCTTC
TRBJ2-4,TRBD2,TRBV11-1,few,CASSLTSGKAKNIQYF,TGTGCCAGCAGCTTGACTAGCGGGAAGGCCAAAAACATTCAGTACTTC
TRBJ2-4,-,TRBV28,-,CASSSGGSAAKNIQYF,TGTGCCAGCAGTTCCGGAGGGTCGGCGGCCAAAAACATTCAGTACTTC
TRBJ2-6,-,TRBV2,-,CASRGPSSGANVLTF,TGTGCCAGCAGGGGACCTAGCTCTGGGGCCAACGTCCTGACTTTC
TRBJ2-1,TRBD1,TRBV12-5,-,CASGLDRQGKGNEQFF,TGTGCTAGTGGTTTGGATCGACAGGGGAAAGGAAATGAGCAGTTCTTC
TRBJ2-1,-,TRBV7-2,-,CASSLAPGLNEQFF,TGTGCCAGCAGCTTAGCTCCAGGGTTAAATGAGCAGTTCTTC
TRBJ1-2,TRBD1,TRBV30,-,CAWSATSLGTDGYTF,TGTGCCTGGAGTGCGACATCACTCGGGACAGATGGCTACACCTTC
TRBJ1-1,-,TRBV5-8,-,CASSLNTEAFF,TGTGCCAGCAGCTTGAACACTGAAGCTTTCTTT
TRBJ2-1,-,TRBV29-1,-,CSAEIQGSENNEQFF,TGCAGCGCTGAGATACAGGGATCGGAGAACAATGAGCAGTTCTTC
TRBJ1-1,-,TRBV19,-,CASSDRKSEAFF,TGTGCCAGTAGCGACAGGAAGAGTGAAGCTTTCTTT
TRBJ2-6,TRBD1,TRBV5-1,-,CASSSIDRAGANVLTF,TGTGCCAGCAGCTCGATCGACAGGGCTGGGGCCAACGTCCTGACTTTC
TRBJ2-7,-,TRBV11-2,-,CASSPNTSQSGKQYF,TGTGCCAGCAGCCCCAACACCTCCCAGAGTGGCAAGCAGTACTTC
TRBJ1-4,-,TRBV6-6,-,CASSQPPGATNEKLFF,TGTGCCAGCAGCCAACCACCGGGGGCGACTAATGAAAAACTGTTTTTT
TRBJ2-6,-,TRBV2,-,CASSRNSRSSGANVLTF,TGTGCCAGCAGTCGGAACAGCAGGAGCTCTGGGGCCAACGTCCTGACTTTC
TRBJ2-3,-,TRBV18,once,CASSKKSTDTQYF,TGTGCCAGCTCAAAAAAAAGCACAGATACGCAGTATTTT
TRBJ2-6,-,TRBV5-4,-,CASSLRGGSGANVLTF,TGTGCCAGCAGCTTGCGTGGGGGCTCTGGGGCCAACGTCCTGACTTTC
TRBJ1-4,-,TRBV6-6,-,CASRETRGEKLFF,TGTGCCAGCAGGGAAACCCGAGGGGAAAAACTGTTTTTT
TRBJ2-5,-,TRBV6-5,many,CASSTRGHELGTQYF,TGTGCCAGCAGTACTCGCGGACACGAACTGGGGACCCAGTACTTC
TRBJ1-4,-,TRBV7-2,-,CASSLAGNEKLFF,TGTGCCAGCAGCTTAGCCGGGAATGAAAAACTGTTTTTT
TRBJ2-3,TRBD2,TRBV2,-,CASRELAGDTDTQYF,TGTGCCAGCAGGGAGCTAGCGGGAGATACAGATACGCAGTATTTT
TRBJ2-1,-,TRBV5-1,-,CASSLVVGPGSSYNEQFF,TGCGCCAGCAGCTTGGTGGTGGGGCCGGGGAGCTCCTACAATGAGCAGTTCTTC
TRBJ2-7,-,TRBV7-9,-,CASSPRQASSYEQYF,TGTGCCAGCAGCCCGAGACAGGCGAGCTCCTACGAGCAGTACTTC
TRBJ2-1,-,TRBV13,-,CASSLDPANYNEQFF,TGTGCCAGCAGCTTAGATCCAGCGAACTACAATGAGCAGTTCTTC
TRBJ2-7,TRBD1,TRBV7-2,-,CASSFRRGWIYEQYF,TGTGCCAGCAGCTTCCGCAGGGGGTGGATCTACGAGCAGTACTTC
TRBJ2-7,-,TRBV7-6,once,CASSPWMTSYEQYF,TGTGCCAGCTCCCCCTGGATGACCTCCTACGAGCAGTACTTC
TRBJ2-7,TRBD2,TRBV7-2,-,CASSSSGTSGGQTF,TGTGCCAGCAGTTCCTCCGGGACTAGCGGGGGCCAGACCTTC
TRBJ2-5,-,TRBV5-6,-,CASSFGSDFSPQYF,TGTGCCAGCAGCTTTGGCAGCGATTTTAGTCCGCAGTACTTC
TRBJ2-5,TRBD2,TRBV5-6,-,CASSRPIGGSVVETQYF,TGTGCCAGCAGCCGCCCCATCGGCGGGAGCGTGGTTGAGACCCAGTACTTC
TRBJ1-1,-,TRBV29-1,once,CSVVGDTEAFF,TGCAGCGTTGTGGGGGACACTGAAGCTTTCTTT